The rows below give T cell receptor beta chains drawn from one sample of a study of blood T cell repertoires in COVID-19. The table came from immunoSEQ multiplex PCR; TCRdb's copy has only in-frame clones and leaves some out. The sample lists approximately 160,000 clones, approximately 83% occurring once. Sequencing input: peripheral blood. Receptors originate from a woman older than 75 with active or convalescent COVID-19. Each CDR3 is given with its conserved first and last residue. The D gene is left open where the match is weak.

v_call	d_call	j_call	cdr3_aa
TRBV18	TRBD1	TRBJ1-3	CASSHAPRGHGNTIYF
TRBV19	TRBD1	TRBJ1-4	CASSMDRGREKLFF
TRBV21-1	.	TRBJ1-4	CASKEVPRDEKLFF
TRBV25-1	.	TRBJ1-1	CASSPIQGTNTEAFF
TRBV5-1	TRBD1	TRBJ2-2	CASTPWTGVNTGELFF
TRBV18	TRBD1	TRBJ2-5	CASSPRIETGVQETQYF
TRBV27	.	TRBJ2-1	CASSGARQGGQNEQFF
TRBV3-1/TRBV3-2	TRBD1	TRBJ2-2	CASSQVRGRSTGELFF
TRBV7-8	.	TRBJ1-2	CASSLVRGHHYTF
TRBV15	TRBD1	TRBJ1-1	CATSASINRGLNTEAFF
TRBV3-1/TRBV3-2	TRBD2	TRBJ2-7	CASSQEGGAHEQYF
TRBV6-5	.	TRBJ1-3	CASSRGTASGNTIYF
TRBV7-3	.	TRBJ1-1	CASSLTAINIEAFF
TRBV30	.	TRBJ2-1	CAWSVGLETYNEQFF
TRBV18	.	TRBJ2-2	CASSPQGGTGELFF
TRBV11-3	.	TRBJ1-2	CASSTNVGDYFQPYGYTF
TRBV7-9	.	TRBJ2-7	CASSLSTYEQYF
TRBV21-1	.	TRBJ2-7	CASSQKAGQGPYEQYF
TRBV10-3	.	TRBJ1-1	CATLGGAGTEAFF
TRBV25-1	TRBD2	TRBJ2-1	CASSTSGGLYNEQFF
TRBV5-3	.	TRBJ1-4	CARSLGGLGEKLFF
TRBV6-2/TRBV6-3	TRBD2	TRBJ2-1	CASSYTTGTREQEQFF
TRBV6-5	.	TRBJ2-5	CASADRLETQYF